This TCR beta chain was sequenced for a study of shared clonotypes between healthy human individuals. This clone came up once. The V gene lost 3 bases and the J gene lost 8 bases, with 14 bases spanning the gap. In germline, CDR1 is KGHSH, CDR2 LQKENI. CDR3 length equals 14 residues. In the sorted-subset replicate PCRs, around 220 ng DNA, around 30,000 T cell genomes, was used. Clones were read by immunoSEQ multiplex PCR, and TCRdb kept only the in-frame ones, dropping some. This table has 2,500,000 or so clones, approximately 94% appearing once. This sequence joins TRBV18 and TRBJ2-1; no clear D gene. This sequence originates from a man in his late teens or twenties in good health. Some clones in this sample may be carry-over from other donors' samples. The specimen sequenced was naive CD4+ T cells from PBMCs. The subset was: CD45RA+ positively selected. The CDR3 nucleotides are TGTGCCAGCTCACCGCCGGACGGGCGAGATGAGCAGTTCTTC. Protein: CASSPPDGRDEQFF.